This TCR beta chain came from a study of a mutant IDH1 vaccine in newly diagnosed glioma (dated by TCRdb to the early 2020s). About the full investigation: Vaccination began 4-6 weeks after radiotherapy alone, or alongside temozolomide cycles in the chemotherapy-containing groups. For exploratory analyses, 25 to 30 treated patients had longitudinal TCRB deep sequencing done wherever samples were available. Prior to enrollment, standard therapy consisting of radiotherapy alone, temozolomide alone, or radiochemotherapy with temozolomide had been administered to patients, with the combination being received by most patients. Of the 32 patients who were treated, approximately 60% were male and around 40% were female, and the mean age was around 40 years. Peripheral blood was drawn at six visits: V03 (baseline), V05, V07, V10, V12 and V13. The week-35 safety follow-up took place at visit V12, and the week-47 end of study took place at visit V13. Study-wide conclusions, independent of this receptor: Pseudoprogression appeared unrelated to alterations in the top peripheral T cell clonotypes detected by TCRB sequencing. PBMC samples for TCRB deep sequencing were selected based on availability. The authors stated that sample limitations prevented analyses of patient blood samples from being reproduced. Immune responses induced by the vaccine were seen in around 94% of patients across multiple MHC alleles.

The cysteine opens and the phenylalanine closes a CDR3 of 17 amino acids. The sequence is cut down to CDR3 DNA, 51 bases in frame from base 1. Relative to germline, V is missing 6 bases and J is missing 4 bases, with 10 bases of the junction outside any gene match. In the germline V gene, CDR1 corresponds to SGHVS and CDR2 to FQNEAQ. Libraries were prepared through the immunoSEQ multiplex PCR assay. Rearranged TCR beta chain sequences were amplified with the hsTCRB Kit following the manufacturer's protocol. Sequencing of TCRB libraries was carried out on an Illumina MiSeq. On the authors' methods: The proprietary platform of the kit vendor was used for demultiplexing, trimming and gene mapping. Held by TCRdb, this immuneACCESS table contains in-frame sequences only and omits some clones. Under half of the omission traces to an unresolved V gene where checked; the cause of the rest is unknown. The D gene and trimming were derived from the DNA, and the V and J assignments and clone size from that table. The sample table shows tens of thousands of clones, and roughly two thirds are seen once. The ten largest clones take up 4.8% of the sample.

A note on this clone: Its antigen remains unidentified. Base quality data are lacking; no much larger clone is found one base away.

Interpreted using the paper, the time point label stands for: week 47, end of study. A 20-mer mutant IDH1 peptide at 300 micrograms in Montanide made up each vaccine dose, which was injected subcutaneously together with topical imiquimod. Across visits V03 through V10, patients got a total of eight vaccinations, given in weeks 1, 3, 5, 7, 11, 15, 19 and 23. The donors had newly diagnosed IDH1-mutant astrocytomas of WHO grade 3 or 4 that showed loss of nuclear ATRX. The samples were drawn from NOA16, a multicentre, single-arm, open-label phase I trial in Germany that tested a mutant IDH1 peptide vaccine in humans for the first time. Genomic DNA for TCRB sequencing was extracted from EDTA blood using the DNeasy Blood and Tissue Kit.

The sequence was obtained from a man in his forties with glioma. Some clones in this sample may be carry-over from other donors' samples. The V and J segments used are TRBV7-8 and TRBJ2-5, with 14 bases aligning to TRBD2. The starting material was peripheral blood mononuclear cells (PBMCs), obtained from a glioma patient whose treatment included an IDH1 peptide vaccine. The nucleotide sequence is TGTGCCAGCAGTAAACCCGGGACTAGCGGGGGCCGAGAGACCCAGTACTTC. It specifies CASSKPGTSGGRETQYF. With all but the CDR3 taken from the reference TRBV7-8 and TRBJ2-5 genes, the full variable domain is: GAGVSQSPRYKVAKRGQDVALRCDPISGHVSLFWYQQALGQGPEFLTYFQNEAQLDKSGLPSDRFFAERPEGSVSTLKIQRTQQEDSAVYLCASSKPGTSGGRETQYFGPGTRLLVL.